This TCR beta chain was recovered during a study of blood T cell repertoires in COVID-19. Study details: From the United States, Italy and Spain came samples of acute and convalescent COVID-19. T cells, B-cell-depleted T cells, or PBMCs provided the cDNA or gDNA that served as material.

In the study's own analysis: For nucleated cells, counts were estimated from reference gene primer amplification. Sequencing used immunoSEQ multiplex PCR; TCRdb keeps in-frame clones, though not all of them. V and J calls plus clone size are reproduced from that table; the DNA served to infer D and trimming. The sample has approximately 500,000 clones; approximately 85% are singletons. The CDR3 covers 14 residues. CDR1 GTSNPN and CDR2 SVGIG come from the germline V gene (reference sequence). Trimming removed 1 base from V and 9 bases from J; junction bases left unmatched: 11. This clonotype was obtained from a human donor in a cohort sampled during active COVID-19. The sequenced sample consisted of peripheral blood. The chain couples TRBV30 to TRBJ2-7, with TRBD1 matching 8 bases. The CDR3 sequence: CAWSARLDRVGQYF. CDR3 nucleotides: TGTGCCTGGAGTGCCCGGTTGGACAGGGTCGGGCAGTACTTC. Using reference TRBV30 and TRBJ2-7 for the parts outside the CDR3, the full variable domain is SQTIHQWPATLVQPVGSPLSLECTVEGTSNPNLYWYRQAAGRGLQLLFYSVGIGQISSEVPQNLSASRPQDRQFILSSKKLLLSDSGFYLCAWSARLDRVGQYFGPGTRLTVT.